A selection of T cell receptor beta chains follows, all from one sample in a study of blood T cell repertoires in COVID-19. Here immunoSEQ multiplex PCR was the method, and the copy in TCRdb shows in-frame clones only, minus some. The sample shows fewer than 400,000 clones, 83% of them seen only once. Specimen: peripheral blood. These receptors were collected from a man aged 25 to 45 with active or convalescent COVID-19. Each CDR3 is given with its conserved first and last residue.

J: TRBJ1-1
V: TRBV3-1/TRBV3-2
CDR3: CASSPDGRGNMNTEAFF

J: TRBJ2-3
V: TRBV30
CDR3: CAWSVGASTRQAQYF

J: TRBJ2-1
V: TRBV2
CDR3: CAIDRVEASGSGEQFF

J: TRBJ2-3
V: TRBV24-1
CDR3: CATSDAGLAGGHGGTDTQYF

J: TRBJ2-7
V: TRBV3-1/TRBV3-2
CDR3: CASSRGRGGGLISYEQYF

J: TRBJ2-7
V: TRBV19
CDR3: CASSGLAGVQSLYF

J: TRBJ1-1
V: TRBV7-9
CDR3: CASSLAGPEAFF

J: TRBJ1-1
V: TRBV30
CDR3: CAWKRHSNTEAFF

J: TRBJ1-3
V: TRBV25-1
CDR3: CASSGTRDRIISGNTIYF

J: TRBJ2-7
V: TRBV11-2
CDR3: CASSLDPLRREGPPVYEQYF

J: TRBJ2-7
V: TRBV5-8
CDR3: CASSRKDTHYEQYF

J: TRBJ2-1
V: TRBV9
CDR3: CASSVGIHNEQFF

J: TRBJ2-1
V: TRBV27
CDR3: CASSSIAFNEQFF

J: TRBJ1-1
V: TRBV4-1
CDR3: CASSQLYRGKGTEAFF

J: TRBJ2-1
V: TRBV3-1/TRBV3-2
CDR3: CASSTRGGRNEQFF

J: TRBJ2-6
V: TRBV19
CDR3: CASSSRELAGANVLTF

J: TRBJ2-5
V: TRBV24-1
CDR3: CATSDLSGGQETQYF

J: TRBJ1-5
V: TRBV12-2
CDR3: CASRFGGRLNQPQHF